Listed below are T cell receptor beta chains from one sample, sequenced in a study of cytomegalovirus exposure and HLA in healthy donors. The method was immunoSEQ multiplex PCR; TCRdb's version includes in-frame clones alone and lacks a portion of them. The profile covers some 160,000 clones, with about 72% appearing a single time and about 1.3% taken by the ten largest. Specimen: PBMCs. The origin of the receptors is a male donor in good health and CMV-seronegative. Both conserved end residues are part of each CDR3. D genes are given only for firm matches. Clone size is given for some rows only: seen once, a few or many times, or a class if the clone is expanded.

>TRBJ1-3|.|13|once|TRBV30
TGTGCACGTGCGGGGATCTCTGGAAACACCATATATTTT
CARAGISGNTIYF
>TRBJ2-1|TRBD2|15|.|TRBV5-1
TGCGCCAGCAGCTTGGATCTTAGCGGGAGTGATGAGCAGTTCTTC
CASSLDLSGSDEQFF
>TRBJ2-3|.|15|.|TRBV7-2
TGTGCCAGCAGCTTAGGCCCCCGGCGGGCAGATACGCAGTATTTT
CASSLGPRRADTQYF
>TRBJ2-7|.|12|.|TRBV18
TGTGCCAGCTCAACCAGGGGTTACGAGCAGTACTTC
CASSTRGYEQYF
>TRBJ2-3|.|11|once|TRBV7-9
TGTGCCAGCAGCTTAGCCAGGAGGAAGTATTTT
CASSLARRKYF
>TRBJ2-5|TRBD1|15|.|TRBV5-8
TGTGCCAGCAGCCCTGGGAACAGGGGGCAGGAGACCCAGTACTTC
CASSPGNRGQETQYF
>TRBJ1-5|TRBD1|16|few|TRBV5-6
TGTGCCAGCAGCTCGACGAGAGACAGGGGCGGTCAGCCCCAGCATTTT
CASSSTRDRGGQPQHF
>TRBJ2-7|.|15|.|TRBV18
TGTGCCAGCTCACCCACGCAGGGGACCTCCTACGAGCAGTACTTC
CASSPTQGTSYEQYF
>TRBJ2-1|TRBD2|16|.|TRBV5-8
TGTGCCAGCAACCCAGGACTAGCGGGAGAAAACAATGAGCAGTTCTTC
CASNPGLAGENNEQFF
>TRBJ1-3|.|15|.|TRBV11-2
TGTGCCAGCAGCCCGAAGGCCGGGTCTGGAAACACCATATATTTT
CASSPKAGSGNTIYF
>TRBJ2-1|TRBD1|16|.|TRBV5-1
TGCGCCAGCAGCCCGGGACAGACGAGCTCCTACAATGAGCAGTTCTTC
CASSPGQTSSYNEQFF
>TRBJ2-7|TRBD2|14|.|TRBV30
TGTGCCTGGAGTAGTGCGGGAGGGCCGTACGAGCAGTACTTC
CAWSSAGGPYEQYF